The 16 T cell receptor beta chains below were found in one sample sequenced in a study of tumor-infiltrating lymphocytes in primary liver carcinoma. TCR beta cDNA was reverse-transcribed from about 500 ng of total RNA. The reaction used a constant-region primer and ProtoScript II reverse transcriptase. Each TCR beta library was derived from three nested multiplex PCR rounds that employed slightly modified ARM-PCR. TRBV1-TRBV30 forward primers paired with a C-beta reverse primer drove the first two PCR rounds, about 10 cycles each. Via MiXCR, TCRdb re-called the multiplex PCR reads, giving one row per CDR3 protein. Here the sample spans 95,000 to 100,000 distinct CDR3 sequences, around 73% being singletons. Between about 19 and 34 mg of unsorted bulk tissue served as the source from which RNA and DNA were co-extracted. Sequencing was performed on liver tumor tissue from sampling region 2. The subset here: tumor region T2, inferior pole. The receptors originated from a woman aged 60-75 years with primary liver carcinoma and hepatitis B virus infection.

With respect to this clonotype: The junction and the germline gene differ at one end; a read error may be behind it. The chain combines TRBV11-2 with TRBJ2-2; weak D call: TRBD2 (5 bases). CDR1 and CDR2 from the germline V gene are SGHAT and FQNNGV. CDR3 size: 14 residues. CDR3 nucleotide sequence: TGTGCCAGCAGCTTGAGGGTAACGACCGGGGAGCTGTTTTTC. This gives the protein CASSLRVTTGELFF.

As concerns this clonotype: A read error may account for a junction end that differs from germline. The J gene is TRBJ2-6, the V gene TRBV11-1; the match to TRBD1 covers 7 bases. Germline loops: CDR1 SGHAT, CDR2 FQDESV (reference sequence). The CDR3 loop spans 17 amino acids. The CDR3 spells CTSSFKDRFSGANVLSF. CDR3 nucleotides: TGTACCAGCAGTTTCAAGGACAGGTTCTCTGGGGCCAACGTCCTGAGTTTC.

As concerns this clonotype: Because it lacks the conserved phenylalanine or tryptophan at the end, this CDR3 is likely a read error. The V and J genes are TRBV4-2 and TRBJ2-7, with a tentative D call TRBD1 (6 bases). Germline lookup yields CDR1 LGHNA and CDR2 YNFKEQ. The ends were cut back, 3 bases at V and 0 bases at J, with 15 bases in the middle. The CDR3 consists of 16 residues. The CDR3 DNA sequence: TGTGCCAGCAGCCACCCCGGGACATCTAGCTCCTACGAGCAGTACTCC. This translates into CASSHPGTSSSYEQYS.

This clonotype was observed a single time. The junction shows a germline mismatch at one end, possibly a read error. The V call is TRBV12-3 or TRBV12-4, the J call TRBJ1-5, with D hard to call. The DNA end lines up better with TRBJ2-3; the J call may be wrong. The CDR3 length is 13 residues. CDR3 loop: CASSLAERQPQYF. CDR3 nucleotides: TGTGCCAGTAGTTTGGCGGAACGGCAGCCCCAGTATTTT.

About this clonotype itself: Lacking the conserved final phenylalanine or tryptophan, this CDR3 likely reflects a read error. The chain uses TRBV30 and TRBJ1-2; D is unclear. Trimming pared 4 bases from V and 1 base from J, leaving 7 bases between. The CDR3 length is 12 residues. CDR1 is GTSNPN and CDR2 is SVGIG in the germline V gene (reference sequence). The CDR3 here is CAWIMGNYGYTS. CDR3 DNA sequence: TGTGCCTGGATTATGGGTAACTATGGCTACACCTCC.

Comments on this clonotype: One junction end does not reproduce the germline sequence, and a read error may be involved. The chain links TRBV11-3 to TRBJ1-2, with 9 bases aligning to TRBD1. This CDR3 spans 15 amino acids. Germline assignment: CDR1 SGHNT and CDR2 YENEEA. CDR3 DNA: TGTGTCAGCAGCTTGCCGGGACAGGGTCCCTATGGCTACACCTTC. Protein product: CVSSLPGQGPYGYTF.

This clonotype has a count of ten or more. The chain links TRBV12-3 or TRBV12-4 to TRBJ2-3; TRBD2 matches at 7 bases. The CDR3 is 16 residues long. The trim removed 3 bases at V and 3 bases at J, leaving 9 bases unmatched. CDR3 nucleotide sequence: TGTGCCAGCAGTTTTCAGCCGGGAGCGGGGACAGATACGCAGTATTTT. This encodes CASSFQPGAGTDTQYF.

As for this clonotype: No conserved phenylalanine or tryptophan is present at the end of the CDR3, so a read error is the likely explanation. The chain carries TRBV16 and TRBJ1-5; 9 positions match TRBD1. V shed 0 bases and J 1 base; nucleotides not matched to a gene: 4. The CDR3 is 17 amino acids. Germline V gives CDR1 KGHSY, CDR2 FQNENV. CDR3 protein: CASSQSGTGLSNQPQHL. CDR3 nucleotides: TGTGCCAGCAGCCAATCAGGGACAGGGCTAAGCAATCAGCCCCAGCATCTT.

Notes on this clonotype: A much more abundant neighbour one base away suggests this may be a read error. The chain employs TRBV28 and TRBJ2-3; 7 nucleotides line up with TRBD2. This CDR3 contains 17 residues. The ends lost 1 base at V and 4 bases at J; junction bases unmatched: 11. From germline, CDR1 is MDHEN and CDR2 SYDVKM. CDR3 coding DNA: TGTGCCAGCAGTTTATCGGTGGGAGGGCCCACCGCAGATACGCAGTATTTT. Translating gives CASSLSVGGPTADTQYF.

In this sample, this clonotype turned up many times. The rearrangement uses TRBV30 and TRBJ2-1, with 7 bases lining up with TRBD2. Germline lookup yields CDR1 GTSNPN and CDR2 SVGIG (reference sequence). The CDR3 is made up of 14 amino acids. V trimming: 4 bases; J trimming: 1 base; junction bases outside the gene matches: 4. CDR3 protein: CAWIGGNSYNEQFF. The CDR3 DNA is TGTGCCTGGATCGGGGGGAATTCCTACAATGAGCAGTTCTTC.

Turning to this clonotype: One junction end disagrees with the germline gene, perhaps due to a read error. The V and J genes are TRBV5-1 and TRBJ2-1; 10 bases align to TRBD2. In germline, CDR1 is SGHRS, CDR2 YFSETQ. The CDR3 is 16 amino acids. As DNA, the CDR3 is TGCACCAGCAGCTTGGAACGGACTAGCGGTGGCGATGAGCAGTTCTTC. It translates to CTSSLERTSGGDEQFF. The full variable domain, with the rest looked up from reference TRBV5-1 and TRBJ2-1, is KAGVTQTPRYLIKTRGQQVTLSCSPISGHRSVSWYQQTPGQGLQFLFEYFSETQRNKGNFPGRFSGRQFSNSRSEMNVSTLELGDSALYLCTSSLERTSGGDEQFFGPGTRLTVL.

This clonotype was picked up one time. Likely a read error: the CDR3 ends without its conserved phenylalanine or tryptophan. No DNA is shown, since the ends of the CDR3 on it are uncertain; the CDR3 is the one TCRdb lists. The chain couples TRBV11-2 to TRBJ2-3; the D call of TRBD2 is as the table states it, not checked on the DNA. Counting both end residues, the CDR3 totals 15 amino acids. The germline CDR1 and CDR2 sequences are SGHAT and FQNNGV. CDR3 in amino acids: CASRPSATSTDTEYL.

Comments on this clonotype: The CDR3 does not close with the conserved phenylalanine or tryptophan, likely indicating a read error. The V and J genes are TRBV29-1 and TRBJ1-1; 9 nucleotides agree with TRBD1. This CDR3 has 13 amino acids. Germline values: CDR1 SQVTM, CDR2 ANQGSEA. The trim removed 6 bases at V and 3 bases at J, leaving 5 bases unmatched. The CDR3 spells CSVQTGGDTEAFY. The CDR3 DNA reads as TGCAGCGTGCAGACAGGGGGTGACACTGAAGCTTTCTAT.

This clonotype showed up just a few times. The genes are TRBV30 and TRBJ2-3; the D call may be TRBD1 or TRBD2 (5 bases each). Germline lookup yields CDR1 GTSNPN and CDR2 SVGIG (reference sequence). Deletions cut 8 bases from V and 4 bases from J, with 19 bases between. The CDR3 covers 14 residues. The CDR3: CAEGYQASADTQYF. The CDR3 coding sequence is TGTGCCGAGGGGTATCAAGCAAGCGCAGATACGCAGTATTTT.

The chain recombines TRBV12-3 or TRBV12-4 with TRBJ1-5, with TRBD1 matching over 8 bases. V trimming: 1 base; J trimming: 11 bases; junction bases outside the gene matches: 10. The length of the CDR3 is 15 residues. The CDR3 spells CASSLVGQDGQSQHF. The DNA for the CDR3 is TGTGCCAGCAGTTTAGTGGGACAGGACGGTCAATCCCAGCATTTT.

Comment on this clonotype: A clone one base away is much larger, so this may be a read error. V and J are TRBV5-1 and TRBJ2-1, with 11 bases matching TRBD2. The CDR3 runs to 15 residues. Germline V gene sequence: CDR1 SGHRS, CDR2 YFSETQ. The CDR3 nucleotides are TGCTCCAGCACAACTAGCGGGAGTGCCTACAATGAGCAGTTCTTC. It is translated as CSSTTSGSAYNEQFF.